What follows are 12 T cell receptor beta chains derived from one specimen sequenced in a study of CD8 T cells in ankylosing spondylitis. Study-wide points: A motif in TCR beta, a set of eight or nine highly homologous variants, appeared characteristic of ankylosing spondylitis blood.

These receptors' targets are unknown. TCRdb re-called the 5' RACE reads through MiXCR, storing one row per CDR3 protein. The sample lists 800,000 to 900,000 distinct CDR3 sequences, 12% seen once, with under 0.6% in the top ten. Sequencing was performed on blood, either unsorted or a sorted T cell fraction (not recorded which). These receptors came from a male donor with ankylosing spondylitis.

This clonotype was counted at least ten times. This chain connects TRBV12-3 or TRBV12-4 to TRBJ2-7; D is tentatively TRBD1 or TRBD2 (5 bases each). Trimming took off 8 bases at V and 0 bases at J, with 14 bases between the two ends. The CDR3 has 14 residues. The CDR3 DNA sequence: TGTGCCAGCCGACCGGGACGCCGCTCCTACGAGCAGTACTTC. Translation gives CASRPGRRSYEQYF.

The rearrangement joins TRBV7-2 to TRBJ2-7, with 7 bases matching TRBD2. The V gene's germline CDR1 is SGHTA and CDR2 FQGNSA. CDR3 length: 14 residues. The V and J ends lost 7 bases and 0 bases, in that order; junction bases with no gene match: 6. For the CDR3, the DNA is TGTGCCAGCAAGCCCGGGACTACCTCCTACGAGCAGTACTTC. Translated: CASKPGTTSYEQYF.

This rearrangement joins TRBV6-5 to TRBJ2-5; D ambiguous. V dropped 4 bases and J dropped 3 bases, with 12 bases sitting between them. The CDR3 is 14 residues long. Germline V gene sequence: CDR1 MNHEY, CDR2 SVGAGI. In DNA, the CDR3 is TGTGCCAGCAGTTTAGCTAATTCGGAAGAGACCCAGTACTTC. Its protein product is CASSLANSEETQYF.

In this sample, this clonotype turned up a few times. The chain joins TRBV5-1 to TRBJ1-4; no reliable D call. Germline assignment: CDR1 SGHRS and CDR2 YFSETQ. Trimming stripped 2 bases from V and 4 bases from J, with 9 bases between. There are 14 residues in the CDR3. CDR3 DNA: TGCGCCAGCAGCTTCGAACCGAGTAATGAAAAACTGTTTTTT. Protein sequence: CASSFEPSNEKLFF.

This clonotype has a handful of counts. The CDR3 spells CASSSLGHTEAFF. The DNA for the CDR3 is TGCGCCAGCAGTTCACTGGGACACACTGAAGCTTTCTTT. The rearrangement uses TRBV5-1 and TRBJ1-1; the D gene is possibly TRBD1 (5 bases). V lost 5 bases to trimming and J lost 3 bases, with 11 bases between them. CDR3 length: 13 amino acids. Germline V gives CDR1 SGHRS, CDR2 YFSETQ.

This chain connects TRBV12-3 or TRBV12-4 to TRBJ2-3; D is unresolved. Trimming left V 4 bases short and J 1 base short, with 18 bases between. This CDR3 region has 17 residues. CDR3 sequence reads: CASSWAPASFGTDTQYF. CDR3 bases: TGTGCCAGCAGTTGGGCGCCAGCGAGCTTCGGCACAGATACGCAGTATTTT.

The V and J genes are TRBV7-8 and TRBJ2-3; maybe TRBD2 (6 bases). CDR1 is SGHVS, CDR2 FQNEAQ, per germline. The germline V and J ends were trimmed by 5 bases and 2 bases, with 14 bases remaining between them. CDR3 length: 15 residues. The CDR3 reads CASSPPGLHTDTQYF. The CDR3 nucleotides read TGTGCCAGCAGCCCGCCGGGACTGCACACAGATACGCAGTATTTT.

This clonotype was counted between two and nine times. The chain couples TRBV4-3 to TRBJ2-5; D is possibly TRBD1 or TRBD2 (5 bases each). This CDR3 contains 15 residues. CDR1 and CDR2 (germline): LGHNA, YSLEER. The V end lost 2 bases, the J end lost 2 bases, and 12 bases lay between the germline ends. The CDR3 sequence: CASSQYSGPQETQYF. The CDR3 bases are TGCGCCAGCAGCCAATACTCGGGACCTCAAGAGACCCAGTACTTC.

This chain uses TRBV28 with TRBJ2-1; D may correspond to TRBD1 or TRBD2 (5 bases each). Trimming stripped 7 bases from V and 2 bases from J, with 18 bases between. In germline, CDR1 is MDHEN, CDR2 SYDVKM. The CDR3 is 16 residues long. CDR3 nucleotide sequence: TGTGCCAGCATTTCAGCCGGGACGCTTGCCTACAATGAGCAGTTCTTC. Amino acids: CASISAGTLAYNEQFF.

This clonotype showed up just a few times. The V gene is TRBV6-5, the J gene TRBJ2-3, with TRBD1 as a possible D gene (5 bases). Looked up from germline, CDR1 is MNHEY and CDR2 is SVGAGI. The CDR3 length is 15 residues. Trimming pared 2 bases from V and 1 base from J, leaving 10 bases between. The CDR3 DNA is TGTGCCAGCAGTTACCTGGACATGCGCACAGATACGCAGTATTTT. This translates into CASSYLDMRTDTQYF.

This clonotype was seen ten or more times. This rearrangement joins TRBV20-1 to TRBJ2-7; 9 nucleotides align to TRBD1. Germline trimming cut 4 bases from V and 4 bases from J; bases unmatched to any gene: 2. Germline CDR1 is DFQATT and CDR2 is SNEGSKA (reference sequence). The length of the CDR3 is 12 residues. The CDR3 region is CSATGQGYEQYF. The CDR3 DNA reads TGCAGTGCTACAGGACAGGGGTACGAGCAGTACTTC.

This clonotype was seen a handful of times. The chain combines TRBV6-1 with TRBJ2-2; possibly TRBD1 for D (5 bases). The CDR3 consists of 16 residues. V was shortened by 6 bases and J by 4 bases, with 18 bases between the two germline ends. Looked up from germline, CDR1 is MNHNS and CDR2 is SASEGT. The DNA for the CDR3 is TGTGCCAGCAGATCCGAACAGGACATTACCACCGGGGAGCTGTTTTTT. It yields the protein CASRSEQDITTGELFF.